Following are 6 T cell receptor beta chains from one sample sequenced in a study of shared clonotypes between healthy human individuals. Assay: immunoSEQ multiplex PCR; the TCRdb copy retains only in-frame clones and omits some. The table has hundreds of thousands of clones, 72% seen once; the top ten hold approximately 1.8%. The sample taken for sequencing was memory CD4+ T cells sorted from blood. Subset noted: CD45RA-negative fraction. The receptors here all came from a woman in her twenties or thirties in good health.

This clone turned up a few times. V usage is TRBV5-4 and J usage is TRBJ2-5; 8 positions agree with TRBD1. This CDR3 has 15 residues. V dropped 1 base and J dropped 5; count of bases not matched to a gene: 7. Germline values: CDR1 SGHNT, CDR2 YYREEE (reference sequence). The chain's CDR3 is CASSLITGGRETQYF. The CDR3 bases are TGTGCCAGCAGCTTGATTACAGGGGGAAGGGAGACCCAGTACTTC.

The chain carries TRBV18 and TRBJ1-2, with D uncertain. The CDR3 has 14 residues. V lost 3 bases and J lost 5, with 13 bases in between. Germline CDR1 KGHSH, CDR2 LQKENI. Here the CDR3 reads CASSPTAKEYGYTF. The CDR3 nucleotides are TGTGCCAGCTCACCTACGGCGAAAGAGTATGGCTACACCTTC.

This chain connects TRBV5-5 to TRBJ2-7; D might be TRBD1 or TRBD2, each matching 5 bases. Trimming took off 1 base at V and 4 bases at J, with 12 bases between the two ends. This CDR3 is built from 14 residues. Per the germline V gene, CDR1 is SGHKS and CDR2 is YYEKEE (reference sequence). Here the CDR3 DNA reads TGTGCCAGCAGCTTGCAGCTGGGGGAGTACGAGCAGTACTTC. Its protein product is CASSLQLGEYEQYF.

The chain has TRBV5-4 and TRBJ2-3, with 7 nucleotides matching TRBD2. The trim removed 4 bases at V and 3 bases at J, leaving 5 bases unmatched. Looked up from germline, CDR1 is SGHNT and CDR2 is YYREEE (reference sequence). The CDR3 sequence is 14 residues long. CDR3 in amino acids: CASSPWRETDTQYF. As DNA, the CDR3 is TGTGCCAGCAGCCCTTGGCGGGAGACAGATACGCAGTATTTT.

This chain joins TRBV7-8 and TRBJ2-1, with TRBD2 identical over 9 bases. The CDR3 has 15 residues. V was clipped by 1 base and J by 4 bases; unmatched bases: 2. Looked up from germline, CDR1 is SGHVS and CDR2 is FQNEAQ. The CDR3 spells CASSLGLAAYNEQFF. The CDR3 DNA follows: TGTGCCAGCAGCTTAGGACTAGCGGCATACAATGAGCAGTTCTTC.

This clone has a single count. The J gene is TRBJ2-6, the V gene TRBV11-2; D gene uncertain. From germline, CDR1 is SGHAT and CDR2 FQNNGV. CDR3 size: 16 residues. The V gene lost 1 base and the J gene lost 0 bases, with 7 bases spanning the gap. Here the CDR3 reads CASSLAPDSGANVLTF. The CDR3 nucleotides read TGTGCCAGCAGCTTAGCTCCAGACTCTGGGGCCAACGTCCTGACTTTC.